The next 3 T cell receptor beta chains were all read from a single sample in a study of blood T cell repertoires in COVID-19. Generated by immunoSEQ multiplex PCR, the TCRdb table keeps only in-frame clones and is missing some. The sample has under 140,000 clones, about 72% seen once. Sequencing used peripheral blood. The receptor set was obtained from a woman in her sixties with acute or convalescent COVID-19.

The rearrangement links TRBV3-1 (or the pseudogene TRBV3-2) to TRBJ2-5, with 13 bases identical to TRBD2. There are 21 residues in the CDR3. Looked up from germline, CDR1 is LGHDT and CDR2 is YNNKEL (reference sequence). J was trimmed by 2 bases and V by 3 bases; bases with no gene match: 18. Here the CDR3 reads CASSHPKESGTSGVPQETQYF. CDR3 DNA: TGTGCCAGCAGCCACCCTAAAGAGTCCGGGACTAGCGGGGTACCGCAAGAGACCCAGTACTTC.

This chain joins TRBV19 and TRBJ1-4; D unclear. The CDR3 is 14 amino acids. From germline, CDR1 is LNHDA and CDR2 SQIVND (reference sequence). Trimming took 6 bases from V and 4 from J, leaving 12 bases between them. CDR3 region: CASRRGEYNEKLFF. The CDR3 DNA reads TGTGCCAGTAGACGGGGAGAATATAATGAAAAACTGTTTTTT.

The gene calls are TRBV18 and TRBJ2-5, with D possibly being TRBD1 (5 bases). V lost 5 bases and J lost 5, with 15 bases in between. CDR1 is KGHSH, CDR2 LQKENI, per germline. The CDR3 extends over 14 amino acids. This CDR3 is CASSKMQGYETQYF. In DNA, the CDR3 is TGTGCCAGCTCAAAGATGCAGGGATACGAGACCCAGTACTTC.